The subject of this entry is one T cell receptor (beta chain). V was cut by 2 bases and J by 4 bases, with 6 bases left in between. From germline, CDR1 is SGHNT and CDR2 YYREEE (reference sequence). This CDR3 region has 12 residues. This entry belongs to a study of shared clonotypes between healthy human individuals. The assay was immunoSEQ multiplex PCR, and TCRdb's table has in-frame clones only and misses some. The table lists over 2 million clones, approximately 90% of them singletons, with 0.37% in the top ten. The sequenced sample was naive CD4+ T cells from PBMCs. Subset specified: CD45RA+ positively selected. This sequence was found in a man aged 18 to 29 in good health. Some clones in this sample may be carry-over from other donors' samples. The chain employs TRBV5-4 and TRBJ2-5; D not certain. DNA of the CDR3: TGTGCCAGCAGCTTATCGCCAGAGACCCAGTACTTC. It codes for CASSLSPETQYF.